One sample yielded the 2 T cell receptor beta chains listed below, sequenced in a study of CD8 T cells in Susac syndrome. Random hexamers served to reverse transcribe about 0.5 to 1 ug RNA. TCRdb reprocessed the immunoSEQ multiplex PCR reads via MiXCR and lists one record per CDR3 protein. Of about 300,000 distinct CDR3 sequences in the sample, about 91% were seen once. Sequenced: CD8+ T cells from PBMCs. These receptors all come from a human donor with multiple sclerosis.

The rearrangement joins TRBV12-3 or TRBV12-4 to TRBJ1-4, with 7 bases aligning to TRBD1. V lost 1 base, J lost 5 bases, and 7 bases stayed unmatched. The CDR3 runs 16 residues. CDR3 bases: TGTGCCAGCAGTTTAGGCGGGGGGACAGCAAATGAAAAACTGTTTTTT. This translates into CASSLGGGTANEKLFF.

This rearrangement joins TRBV4-2 to TRBJ1-4; no clear D gene. CDR1 and CDR2 (germline): LGHNA, YNFKEQ. The CDR3 is 13 amino acids. Trimming left V 1 base short and J 7 bases short, with 7 bases between. The CDR3 region is CASSQVMSEKLFF. The CDR3 DNA reads as TGTGCCAGCAGCCAAGTGATGAGTGAAAAACTGTTTTTT.